The 8 T cell receptor beta chains reported below all come from one sample, sequenced in a study of PD-1 blockade in classical Hodgkin lymphoma. Only in-frame clones appear in the TCRdb table, and some are missing; sequencing was by immunoSEQ multiplex PCR. The sample holds tens of thousands of clones, roughly 90% seen once. Relapse after autologous stem cell transplantation occurred in every patient, and brentuximab vedotin exposure varied. The input for sequencing was peripheral blood mononuclear cells (PBMCs), taken at baseline. Receptors were obtained from a human donor with classical Hodgkin lymphoma.

The chain uses TRBV7-6 and TRBJ2-1, with D perhaps matching TRBD1 (5 bases). The CDR3 consists of 14 residues. Per germline, CDR1 SGHVS and CDR2 FNYEAQ. V lost 5 bases to trimming and J lost 2 bases, with 10 bases between them. Written as DNA, the CDR3 is TGTGCCAGCAGCCACGACAGTCCCTACAATGAGCAGTTCTTC. Translating it yields CASSHDSPYNEQFF. Full variable domain (remainder filled in from reference TRBV7-6 and TRBJ2-1): GAGVSQSPRYKVTKRGQDVALRCDPISGHVSLYWYRQALGQGPEFLTYFNYEAQQDKSGLPNDRFSAERPEGSISTLTIQRTEQRDSAMYRCASSHDSPYNEQFFGPGTRLTVL.

The chain joins TRBV19 to TRBJ2-1, with 8 bases that match TRBD1. V lost 6 bases, J lost 6 bases, and 7 bases stayed unmatched. CDR1 is LNHDA, CDR2 SQIVND, per germline (reference sequence). There are 14 residues in the CDR3. CDR3 sequence (DNA): TGTGCCAGTAGGGGACAGGCCCGGCCCAATGAGCAGTTCTTC. Encoded protein: CASRGQARPNEQFF. Full variable domain (rest looked up from reference TRBV19 and TRBJ2-1): DGGITQSPKYLFRKEGQNVTLSCEQNLNHDAMYWYRQDPGQGLRLIYYSQIVNDFQKGDIAEGYSVSREKKESFPLTVTSAQKNPTAFYLCASRGQARPNEQFFGPGTRLTVL.

The J gene is TRBJ1-5, the V gene TRBV10-3; tentative D call: TRBD1 (5 bases). CDR1 is ENHRY and CDR2 is SYGVKD in the germline V gene. CDR3 size: 14 residues. V lost 6 bases and J 5 bases, leaving 14 bases between the germline ends. The CDR3 DNA reads TGTGCCATCAGCCCCGGGACGGGAGATCAGCCCCAGCATTTT. It specifies CAISPGTGDQPQHF.

This chain uses TRBV19 with TRBJ2-1; the D is unclear. The CDR3 is made up of 11 amino acids. V was shortened by 8 bases and J by 8 bases, with 10 bases between the two germline ends. Germline values: CDR1 LNHDA, CDR2 SQIVND (reference sequence). CDR3 sequence reads: CASGPVDEQFF. The CDR3 nucleotides are TGTGCCAGTGGTCCTGTGGATGAGCAGTTCTTC.

The CDR3 DNA sequence: TGCGCCAGCAGTGCTACAGGGACTGCAGGAAACACCATATATTTT. It specifies CASSATGTAGNTIYF. The V and J genes are TRBV5-1 and TRBJ1-3, with D tentatively TRBD1 (6 bases). The CDR3 covers 15 residues. Germline values: CDR1 SGHRS, CDR2 YFSETQ. V shed 5 bases and J shed 4 bases, with 16 bases lying between them.

The V and J genes are TRBV4-3 and TRBJ1-2; 8 bases align to TRBD1. The CDR3 is 16 amino acids. Germline V gives CDR1 LGHNA, CDR2 YSLEER. V shed 0 bases, J shed 3 bases, and the junction held 6 bases outside the gene matches. CDR3 sequence: CASSQERQGADYGYTF. The DNA for the CDR3 is TGCGCCAGCAGCCAAGAAAGGCAGGGGGCGGACTATGGCTACACCTTC.

This chain links TRBV28 with TRBJ1-2; perhaps TRBD1 as D (5 bases). CDR3 length: 13 residues. Germline V gene lookup returns CDR1 MDHEN and CDR2 SYDVKM. Between the trimmed V and J ends, which lost 7 bases and 6 bases, there was a span of 15 bases. CDR3 in amino acids: CASIEGRADGYTF. The CDR3 DNA follows: TGTGCCAGCATCGAGGGCAGGGCTGATGGCTACACCTTC.

The V gene is TRBV5-4, the J gene TRBJ2-1; 14 positions match TRBD2. Trimming cost V 3 bases and J 9 bases; bases outside gene matches: 5. The CDR3 loop spans 15 amino acids. Germline V gives CDR1 SGHNT, CDR2 YYREEE (reference sequence). The CDR3 sequence is CASSSLGTSGGEQFF. CDR3 bases: TGTGCCAGCAGCTCCCTCGGGACTAGCGGGGGTGAGCAGTTCTTC.